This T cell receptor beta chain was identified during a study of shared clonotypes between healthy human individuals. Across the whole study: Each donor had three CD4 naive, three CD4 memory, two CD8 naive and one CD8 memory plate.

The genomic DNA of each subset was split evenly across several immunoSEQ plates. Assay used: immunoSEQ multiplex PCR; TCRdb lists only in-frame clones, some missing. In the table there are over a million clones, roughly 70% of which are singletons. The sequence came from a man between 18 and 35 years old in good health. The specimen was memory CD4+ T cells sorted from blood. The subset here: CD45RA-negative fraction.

The chain's CDR3 is CATSRDRVPGYSGANVLTF. DNA for the CDR3: TGTGCCACCAGCAGAGATAGGGTTCCGGGTTACTCTGGGGCCAACGTCCTGACTTTC. The chain employs TRBV15 and TRBJ2-6; D not resolved. CDR1 is LNHNV, CDR2 YYDKDF, per germline (reference sequence). This CDR3 has 19 residues. V was shortened by 0 bases and J by 0 bases, with 15 bases between the two germline ends.